Presented here are 24 T cell receptor beta chains from one specimen sequenced in a study of blood T cell repertoires in COVID-19. Assay: immunoSEQ multiplex PCR; the TCRdb copy retains only in-frame clones and omits some. The sample lists about 200,000 clones; roughly 86% were seen once. The sample taken for sequencing was peripheral blood. The source of these receptors is a man aged 55 to 69 with acute or convalescent COVID-19.

The chain joins TRBV12-5 to TRBJ1-1, with D maybe TRBD1 (5 bases). This CDR3 is built from 14 residues. Germline CDR1 is LGHNT and CDR2 is FRNRAP. The V end lost 7 bases, the J end lost 0 bases, and 12 bases lay between the germline ends. The CDR3 nucleotides read TGTGCTAGTGCCGGGGGAGGGATGAACACTGAAGCTTTCTTT. This sequence encodes CASAGGGMNTEAFF. The full variable domain, completed using reference TRBV12-5 and TRBJ1-1, is DARVTQTPRHKVTEMGQEVTMRCQPILGHNTVFWYRQTMMQGLELLAYFRNRAPLDDSGMPKDRFSAEMPDATLATLKIQPSEPRDSAVYFCASAGGGMNTEAFFGQGTRLTVV.

This chain connects TRBV29-1 to TRBJ1-4, with 7 bases that match TRBD1. Per germline, CDR1 SQVTM and CDR2 ANQGSEA. CDR3 size: 12 residues. CDR3 bases: TGCAGTGCGGGGGACAGCAATGAAAAACTGTTTTTT. Protein: CSAGDSNEKLFF.

The chain is built from TRBV6-1 and TRBJ1-1; no reliable D call. V was pared by 1 base and J by 1 base, with 10 bases between. Looked up from germline, CDR1 is MNHNS and CDR2 is SASEGT. This CDR3 has 15 amino acids. The chain's CDR3 is CASSEDDKPNTEAFF. The CDR3 DNA follows: TGTGCCAGCAGTGAAGATGACAAACCGAACACTGAAGCTTTCTTT.

The chain employs TRBV19 and TRBJ1-6; unclear D gene. The CDR3 spans 14 residues. V dropped 7 bases and J dropped 4 bases, with 11 bases sitting between them. Germline values: CDR1 LNHDA, CDR2 SQIVND (reference sequence). The CDR3 coding sequence is TGTGCCAGTACCCTCGGAGGGTATAATTCACCCCTCCACTTT. This gives the protein CASTLGGYNSPLHF.

The chain's CDR3 is CASQRGAGDTQYF. The CDR3 region has the DNA TGTGCCAGCCAGCGGGGGGCCGGAGATACGCAGTATTTT. The V gene is TRBV28, the J gene TRBJ2-3; 9 nucleotides agree with TRBD2. This CDR3 contains 13 residues. Germline assignment: CDR1 MDHEN and CDR2 SYDVKM. V was clipped by 8 bases and J by 5 bases; unmatched bases: 5. Together with reference TRBV28 and TRBJ2-3, the CDR3 gives the full variable domain: DVKVTQSSRYLVKRTGEKVFLECVQDMDHENMFWYRQDPGLGLRLIYFSYDVKMKEKGDIPEGYSVSREKKERFSLILESASTNQTSMYLCASQRGAGDTQYFGPGTRLTVL.

The rearrangement uses TRBV11-2 and TRBJ2-5; perhaps TRBD1 as D (5 bases). The V gene's germline CDR1 is SGHAT and CDR2 FQNNGV. The CDR3 extends over 12 amino acids. V lost 1 base and J lost 7, with 7 bases in between. CDR3 region: CASSLGGRTQYF. The CDR3 DNA reads TGTGCCAGCAGCTTAGGGGGCCGGACCCAGTACTTC.

In this sample, this clone turned up once. J is TRBJ1-5 and V is TRBV5-5, with 8 bases aligning to TRBD1. The CDR3 extends over 15 amino acids. The germline CDR1 and CDR2 sequences are SGHKS and YYEKEE (reference sequence). V lost 4 bases, J lost 4 bases, and 7 bases stayed unmatched. The CDR3 loop is CASSHRGEGNQPQHF. The CDR3 DNA reads TGTGCCAGCAGCCACAGGGGGGAAGGGAATCAGCCCCAGCATTTT. Based on the CDR3 plus reference TRBV5-5 and TRBJ1-5, the full variable domain is DAGVTQSPTHLIKTRGQQVTLRCSPISGHKSVSWYQQVLGQGPQFIFQYYEKEERGRGNFPDRFSARQFPNYSSELNVNALLLGDSALYLCASSHRGEGNQPQHFGDGTRLSIL.

V is TRBV25-1 and J is TRBJ2-5, with D possibly being TRBD1 (6 bases). Looked up from germline, CDR1 is MGHDK and CDR2 is SYGVNS. The CDR3 totals 15 residues. V lost 0 bases, J lost 2 bases, and 10 bases lay in between. CDR3 DNA: TGTGCCAGCAGTGAATATTTGGGGGCTCAAGAGACCCAGTACTTC. Translated: CASSEYLGAQETQYF.

The chain combines TRBV7-8 with TRBJ1-4; 7 bases match TRBD1. The trim removed 2 bases at V and 7 bases at J, leaving 10 bases unmatched. Germline V CDR1 and CDR2: SGHVS, FQNEAQ. The CDR3 contains 16 residues. The CDR3 DNA reads as TGTGCCAGCAGCTTATCCCAACAGGGGATGGGTGAAAAACTGTTTTTT. Residues: CASSLSQQGMGEKLFF.

The gene calls are TRBV13 and TRBJ2-3, with 9 bases identical to TRBD1. V shed 5 bases and J 1 base; nucleotides not matched to a gene: 10. The CDR3 covers 17 residues. The germline V gene has CDR1 PRHDT and CDR2 FYEKMQ (reference sequence). CDR3 sequence: CASSPKVGTGRTDTQYF. The CDR3, as DNA: TGTGCCAGCAGCCCCAAAGTCGGGACAGGGCGCACAGATACGCAGTATTTT. Full variable domain (rest looked up from reference TRBV13 and TRBJ2-3): AAGVIQSPRHLIKEKRETATLKCYPIPRHDTVYWYQQGPGQDPQFLISFYEKMQSDKGSIPDRFSAQQFSDYHSELNMSSLELGDSALYFCASSPKVGTGRTDTQYFGPGTRLTVL.

This chain links TRBV5-6 with TRBJ2-5, with TRBD2 identical over 8 bases. There are 14 residues in the CDR3. The germline V gene has CDR1 SGHDT and CDR2 YYEEEE. V was pared by 2 bases and J by 9 bases, with 9 bases of the junction left unmatched. The CDR3 spells CASSLRGSGVPQYF. Written as DNA, the CDR3 is TGTGCCAGCAGCTTAAGGGGTAGCGGGGTGCCCCAGTACTTC.

This chain joins TRBV3-1 (or the pseudogene TRBV3-2) and TRBJ1-1; no clear D gene. The CDR3 runs 15 residues. Germline values: CDR1 LGHDT, CDR2 YNNKEL (reference sequence). The V end was cut by 4 bases, the J end by 1 base, with 13 bases between. CDR3 protein: CASSPLGSPNTEAFF. The CDR3 DNA sequence: TGTGCCAGCAGCCCCCTCGGGTCACCGAACACTGAAGCTTTCTTT.

J is TRBJ1-5 and V is TRBV2, with D perhaps TRBD1 (5 bases). V lost 6 bases and J 6 bases, leaving 12 bases between the germline ends. This CDR3 has 13 amino acids. Looked up from germline, CDR1 is SNHLY and CDR2 is FYNNEI. The CDR3 DNA is TGTGCCAGCAGGGGGCGGAGGGGTCAGCCCCAGCATTTT. It yields the protein CASRGRRGQPQHF.

The rearrangement joins TRBV5-1 to TRBJ1-6; D perhaps matches TRBD1 (5 bases). CDR3 length: 14 amino acids. The ends were cut back, 0 bases at V and 14 bases at J, with 15 bases in the middle. The germline V gene encodes CDR1 SGHRS and CDR2 YFSETQ. The CDR3 here is CASSLEQAGGALHF. The CDR3, as DNA: TGCGCCAGCAGCTTGGAGCAGGCCGGAGGGGCCCTCCACTTT. The full variable domain, its missing parts supplied by reference TRBV5-1 and TRBJ1-6, is KAGVTQTPRYLIKTRGQQVTLSCSPISGHRSVSWYQQTPGQGLQFLFEYFSETQRNKGNFPGRFSGRQFSNSRSEMNVSTLELGDSALYLCASSLEQAGGALHFGNGTRLTVT.

This chain uses TRBV7-3 with TRBJ1-1, with D unclear. V was cut by 5 bases and J by 6 bases, with 19 bases left in between. The germline CDR1 and CDR2 sequences are SGHTA and FQGTGA. The CDR3 loop spans 15 amino acids. For the CDR3, the DNA is TGTGCCAGCAGCCGACTGGGGTCGGGGAGCGCTGAAGCTTTCTTT. It codes for CASSRLGSGSAEAFF.

V is TRBV18 and J is TRBJ1-4, with a tentative D call TRBD1 (5 bases). Germline CDR1 reads KGHSH; CDR2 reads LQKENI. V was pared by 6 bases and J by 1 base, with 12 bases between. The length of the CDR3 is 15 residues. CDR3 region: CASSFRQRTNEKLFF. For the CDR3, the DNA is TGTGCCAGCTCGTTCCGACAGAGAACTAATGAAAAACTGTTTTTT.

Note on this clone: This CDR3 is also generated by other DNA sequences in the sample. The chain joins TRBV5-1 to TRBJ1-5; no clear D. V shed 2 bases and J shed 5 bases, with 8 bases lying between them. CDR1 SGHRS and CDR2 YFSETQ come from the germline V gene. The CDR3 totals 13 residues. This CDR3 is CASSLGGDQPQHF. The CDR3 DNA follows: TGCGCCAGCAGCTTAGGAGGCGATCAGCCCCAGCATTTT.

The genes are TRBV14 and TRBJ1-2, with D possibly TRBD1 on 6 matching bases. Germline loops: CDR1 SGHDN, CDR2 FVKESK. CDR3 size: 15 residues. V lost 0 bases to trimming and J lost 4 bases, with 12 bases between them. Here the CDR3 DNA reads TGTGCCAGCAGCCAAGATAGGGGGGGGGCCTATGGCTACACCTTC. This translates into CASSQDRGGAYGYTF.

V gene TRBV11-2 combines with J gene TRBJ2-1; D not resolved. The CDR3 extends over 14 amino acids. The germline V gene has CDR1 SGHAT and CDR2 FQNNGV. Trimming pared 3 bases from V and 9 bases from J, leaving 15 bases between. The CDR3 nucleotides are TGTGCCAGCAGCTTCATTGGTAGTCGATCTGAGCAGTTCTTC. Translated, it gives CASSFIGSRSEQFF.

V and J are TRBV4-1 and TRBJ1-3; the D gene is possibly TRBD1 (6 bases). CDR1 and CDR2 from the germline V gene are MGHRA and YSYEKL. CDR3 length: 17 residues. Trimming left V 0 bases short and J 2 bases short, with 14 bases between. The CDR3 sequence is CASSQEGAGGPGNTIYF. CDR3 coding DNA: TGCGCCAGCAGCCAAGAGGGTGCGGGGGGCCCTGGAAACACCATATATTTT.

V usage is TRBV27 and J usage is TRBJ2-7, with 7 bases identical to TRBD1. CDR3 size: 15 residues. With 2 bases clipped from V and 0 bases from J, the junction kept 4 bases outside the gene matches. CDR1 MNHEY and CDR2 SMNVEV come from the germline V gene (reference sequence). CDR3 sequence reads: CASSLRGDSSYEQYF. The CDR3 nucleotides are TGTGCCAGCAGTTTACGAGGGGACAGCTCCTACGAGCAGTACTTC.

The chain links TRBV9 to TRBJ1-2; TRBD1 aligns across 7 bases. V trimming: 4 bases; J trimming: 2 bases; junction bases outside the gene matches: 17. Germline CDR1 is SGDLS and CDR2 is YYNGEE. The CDR3 contains 18 residues. The CDR3 here is CASSPHQGVTGSNYGYTF. CDR3 DNA: TGTGCCAGCAGCCCCCATCAAGGGGTGACAGGGAGCAACTATGGCTACACCTTC. The whole variable domain, filled in from reference TRBV9 and TRBJ1-2, reads DSGVTQTPKHLITATGQRVTLRCSPRSGDLSVYWYQQSLDQGLQFLIQYYNGEERAKGNILERFSAQQFPDLHSELNLSSLELGDSALYFCASSPHQGVTGSNYGYTFGSGTRLTVV.

The chain joins TRBV27 to TRBJ1-3; unclear D gene. Trimming removed 2 bases from V and 4 bases from J, with 12 bases in between. Germline V gene sequence: CDR1 MNHEY, CDR2 SMNVEV (reference sequence). This CDR3 has 15 amino acids. The CDR3 DNA follows: TGTGCCAGCAGTTTAGGGAGGGATTACGGAAACACCATATATTTT. It yields the protein CASSLGRDYGNTIYF.

The chain has TRBV3-1 (or the pseudogene TRBV3-2) and TRBJ1-1; 9 nucleotides align to TRBD1. The J segment lost 3 bases and the V segment lost 3 bases, leaving 5 bases of the junction unmatched. The germline V gene encodes CDR1 LGHDT and CDR2 YNNKEL (reference sequence). This CDR3 is built from 15 residues. CDR3 DNA sequence: TGTGCCAGCAGCCAGTCCGACAGGGGGGACACTGAAGCTTTCTTT. Its translation is CASSQSDRGDTEAFF.